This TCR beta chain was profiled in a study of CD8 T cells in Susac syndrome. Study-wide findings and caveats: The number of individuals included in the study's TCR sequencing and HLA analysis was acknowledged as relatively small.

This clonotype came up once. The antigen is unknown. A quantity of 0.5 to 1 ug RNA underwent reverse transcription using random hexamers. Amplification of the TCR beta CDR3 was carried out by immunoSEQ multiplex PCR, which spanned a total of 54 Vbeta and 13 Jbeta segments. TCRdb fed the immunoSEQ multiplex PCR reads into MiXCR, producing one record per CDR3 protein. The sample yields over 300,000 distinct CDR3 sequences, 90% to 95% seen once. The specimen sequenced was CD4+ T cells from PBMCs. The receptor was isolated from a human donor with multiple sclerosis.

CDR3 in amino acids: CASSVSSGGHNEQFF. CDR3 nucleotide sequence: TGTGCCAGCAGCGTAAGCTCAGGGGGTCACAATGAGCAGTTCTTC. The chain carries TRBV7-2 and TRBJ2-1; 7 bases line up with TRBD1. V shed 5 bases, J shed 5 bases, and the junction held 9 bases outside the gene matches. Germline V lookup: CDR1 SGHTA, CDR2 FQGNSA. The CDR3 runs to 15 residues.